These T cell receptor beta chains were read from a single sample in a study of CD8+CD57+ T cells in acquired aplastic anemia. TCRdb recomputed calls from the reads with MiXCR, one row per CDR3 protein. The data hold some 200,000 distinct CDR3 sequences, with over 55% observed a single time. Sample: sorted CD4+, CD8+, or CD8+CD57+ T cells (not recorded which) from PBMCs. Receptors were obtained from a human donor with aplastic anemia. CDR3s include the opening cysteine and the closing phenylalanine or tryptophan. Clone size is given for some rows only: seen once, a few or many times, or a class if the clone is expanded.

TRBV10-3	-	TRBJ2-7	CAISEQNYEQYF
TRBV5-1	-	TRBJ1-1	CASRATGGTEAFF
TRBV7-6	-	TRBJ1-6	CASSEQGGLYNSPLHF
TRBV5-1	-	TRBJ2-5	CASSRLGTAQETQYF
TRBV19	-	TRBJ1-2	CASSNRQNYGYTF
TRBV25-1	-	TRBJ1-1	CASSGTVTEAFF
TRBV12-3/TRBV12-4	-	TRBJ2-1	CASSLSPERGGLNEQFF
TRBV7-9	few	TRBJ2-7	CASSRLGDRSYEQYF
TRBV5-5	-	TRBJ2-7	CASSSSFSGQMNFIYEQYF
TRBV7-2	-	TRBJ2-5	CASSPARVQETQYF
TRBV5-1	-	TRBJ2-1	CASSLQGRGSPDYNEQFF
TRBV7-2	few	TRBJ2-7	CASSPGRTGDFPGYEQYF
TRBV7-9	many	TRBJ2-7	CASRPTGTTNYEQYF
TRBV10-2	few	TRBJ1-6	CASSSYTNSPLHF
TRBV7-2	-	TRBJ1-5	CASSLGTSNQPQHF
TRBV2	-	TRBJ2-2	CASSEQRLNTGELFF
TRBV7-2	-	TRBJ2-7	CASSLGGSGDYYEQYF
TRBV11-2	-	TRBJ1-1	CASSFMPGTEAFF
TRBV24-1	few	TRBJ2-1	CATSDLVSREQFF
TRBV2	many	TRBJ2-1	CASRVGQYSYNEQFF
TRBV2	-	TRBJ2-7	CASETGDSNSYEQYF
TRBV7-9	-	TRBJ2-7	CASSLAHDRGYEQYF
TRBV7-6	-	TRBJ2-3	CASRPTGDTDTQYF
TRBV27	-	TRBJ1-2	CASRRDRGQADYGYTF